A selection of T cell receptor beta chains follows, all from one sample in a study of vaccination effects on CD4 cells after COVID-19. The method was immunoSEQ multiplex PCR; TCRdb's version includes in-frame clones alone and lacks a portion of them. The sample lists about 55,000 clones; roughly 70% were seen once. Which antigens these TCRs recognize remains unknown. Source: CD4+ T cells from PBMCs cultured with SARS-CoV-2 spike peptides, taken before COVID-19 vaccination. These receptors were taken from a human donor who received a COVID-19 vaccine. Both conserved end residues are part of each CDR3. Each record gives: clone size, J gene, V gene, D gene, CDR3 protein, CDR3 DNA. A D gene is named only where the DNA matches it firmly. Clone size is not always given. Where it is, it says once, few, many or a class for expanded clones.

- TRBJ1-1 TRBV4-3 - CASSQDPRGNTEAFF TGCGCCAGCAGCCAAGACCCCAGAGGGAACACTGAAGCTTTCTTT
- TRBJ1-1 TRBV2 - CASSTDRFTEAFF TGTGCCAGCAGTACAGACAGATTCACTGAAGCTTTCTTT
- TRBJ1-4 TRBV6-2/TRBV6-3 - CASSYRTAKLFF TGTGCCAGCAGTTACCGGACGGCCAAACTGTTTTTT
- TRBJ2-7 TRBV6-5 - CASSLGNEQYF TGTGCCAGCAGTTTGGGAAACGAGCAGTACTTC
- TRBJ2-7 TRBV4-1 - CASSQGPPVYEQYF TGCGCCAGCAGCCAAGGCCCGCCAGTCTACGAGCAGTACTTC
- TRBJ2-7 TRBV7-2 TRBD1 CASSTRQGSGYEQYF TGTGCCAGCAGCACCCGACAGGGTTCAGGCTACGAGCAGTACTTC
- TRBJ2-2 TRBV3-1/TRBV3-2 - CASSQGGGELFF TGTGCCAGCAGCCAGGGGGGCGGGGAGCTGTTTTTT
- TRBJ1-1 TRBV3-1/TRBV3-2 - CASSQGTANTEAFF TGTGCCAGCAGCCAAGGGACGGCGAACACTGAAGCTTTCTTT
few TRBJ2-5 TRBV20-1 - CSAAPKETQYF TGCAGTGCTGCCCCGAAAGAGACCCAGTACTTC
- TRBJ2-4 TRBV5-1 TRBD1 CASSLYRQGAQVIKNIQYF TGCGCCAGCAGCTTATATAGACAGGGGGCTCAGGTCATTAAAAACATTCAGTACTTC
- TRBJ1-2 TRBV5-4 TRBD1 CASSRQTGMDGYTF TGTGCCAGCAGCCGGCAGACAGGGATGGATGGCTACACCTTC
- TRBJ2-1 TRBV6-5 TRBD2 CASSYHGRGVPNEQFF TGTGCCAGCAGTTACCACGGGCGGGGGGTACCCAATGAGCAGTTCTTC
- TRBJ1-6 TRBV7-2 TRBD1 CASSLGQGDSPLHF TGTGCCAGCAGCCTAGGACAGGGGGATTCACCCCTCCACTTT
- TRBJ2-7 TRBV20-1 - CSARSGHEQYF TGCAGTGCTAGGTCGGGGCACGAGCAGTACTTC
- TRBJ1-5 TRBV6-5 - CASSLDRSNQPQHF TGTGCCAGCAGCCTAGACAGGTCCAATCAGCCCCAGCATTTT
few TRBJ1-2 TRBV5-4 - CASSLEDGVYGYTF TGTGCCAGCAGCTTGGAGGACGGAGTCTATGGCTACACCTTC
- TRBJ2-7 TRBV19 TRBD1 CASSTGTGGTYEQYF TGTGCCAGTAGTACCGGGACAGGGGGAACCTACGAGCAGTACTTC
- TRBJ1-1 TRBV27 TRBD1 CASRRDRAFTEAFF TGTGCCAGCAGACGGGACAGGGCCTTTACTGAAGCTTTCTTT
few TRBJ2-2 TRBV11-2 - CASSLDFTATGELFF TGTGCCAGCAGCTTAGATTTTACGGCAACCGGGGAGCTGTTTTTT
- TRBJ2-7 TRBV27 - CASSLTSGIGYEQYF TGTGCCAGCAGTTTAACTTCGGGGATAGGATACGAGCAGTACTTC
- TRBJ2-1 TRBV19 - CASSIFDEQFF TGTGCCAGTAGTATCTTTGATGAGCAGTTCTTC
- TRBJ1-1 TRBV5-4 TRBD1 CASSLETGGDTEAFF TGTGCCAGCAGCTTGGAGACAGGGGGAGACACTGAAGCTTTCTTT
- TRBJ1-3 TRBV10-3 - CAIDEDHTGSGNTIYF TGTGCCATCGATGAGGATCACACAGGCTCTGGAAACACCATATATTTT
- TRBJ1-5 TRBV5-6 - CASSLGTEQPQHF TGTGCCAGCAGCTTGGGAACGGAGCAGCCCCAGCATTTT
- TRBJ2-6 TRBV6-1 TRBD1 CASSGTGSTGANVLTF TGTGCCAGCAGTGGGACAGGGTCGACTGGGGCCAACGTCCTGACTTTC
- TRBJ2-3 TRBV30 TRBD2 CAWSISAVLAGGPRTDTQYF TGTGCCTGGAGTATAAGTGCGGTACTAGCGGGGGGGCCCCGCACAGATACGCAGTATTTT
- TRBJ1-2 TRBV5-1 - CASSLWDPYGYTF TGCGCCAGCAGTCTCTGGGACCCCTATGGCTACACCTTC
- TRBJ2-5 TRBV7-2 TRBD2 CASSSPAGGGGETQYF TGTGCCAGCAGCTCGCCTGCGGGAGGAGGGGGAGAGACCCAGTACTTC
once TRBJ1-1 TRBV6-5 - CASSYEGTEAFF TGTGCCAGCAGTTACGAGGGAACTGAAGCTTTCTTT
- TRBJ2-5 TRBV9 TRBD2 CASSAGTTPQETQYF TGTGCCAGCAGCGCCGGGACTACACCTCAAGAGACCCAGTACTTC
- TRBJ2-3 TRBV14 - CASSQVRKPAGTDTQYF TGTGCCAGCAGCCAAGTTAGGAAGCCTGCTGGCACAGATACGCAGTATTTT
- TRBJ2-5 TRBV5-6 TRBD2 CASSISGGAAQYF TGTGCCAGCAGCATTAGCGGGGGGGCCGCCCAGTACTTC
- TRBJ1-5 TRBV19 TRBD1 CASRIRDRGLDSFDSNQPQHF TGTGCCAGTAGAATAAGGGACAGGGGGCTTGACTCGTTTGATAGCAATCAGCCCCAGCATTTT
- TRBJ1-5 TRBV19 - CASTGGLRGGSNQPQHF TGTGCCAGTACGGGGGGTTTGCGGGGTGGGAGCAATCAGCCCCAGCATTTT
once TRBJ1-5 TRBV3-1/TRBV3-2 TRBD1 CASSQDMTGGRGQPQHF TGTGCCAGCAGCCAAGATATGACAGGGGGTAGGGGTCAGCCCCAGCATTTT
- TRBJ2-5 TRBV12-3/TRBV12-4 - CASRYQETQYF TGTGCCAGCAGGTACCAAGAGACCCAGTACTTC
- TRBJ2-1 TRBV7-2 - CASSRYSGGNEQFF TGTGCCAGCAGCAGATATTCTGGGGGTAATGAGCAGTTCTTC
- TRBJ2-3 TRBV6-5 - CASKSSGTTDTQYF TGTGCCAGCAAGTCTTCAGGGACCACAGATACGCAGTATTTT
few TRBJ2-3 TRBV7-2 - CASSLAGAGADTQYF TGTGCCAGCAGCTTAGCGGGGGCAGGAGCAGATACGCAGTATTTT
- TRBJ1-6 TRBV30 - CAWSVTGNTSPLHF TGTGCCTGGAGTGTAACAGGGAACACTTCACCCCTCCACTTT
- TRBJ1-2 TRBV6-5 TRBD1 CASSSDRDDYGYTF TGTGCCAGCAGTTCGGACAGGGATGACTATGGCTACACCTTC
- TRBJ1-5 TRBV5-1 TRBD1 CASSLNGQGGQPQHF TGCGCCAGCAGCTTGAACGGACAGGGAGGACAGCCCCAGCATTTT
- TRBJ1-2 TRBV6-1 - CASSEGGVQGYTF TGTGCCAGCAGTGAAGGGGGGGTACAAGGCTACACCTTC
- TRBJ1-5 TRBV6-2/TRBV6-3 - CASSYEDGENQPQHF TGTGCCAGCAGTTACGAGGACGGGGAAAATCAGCCCCAGCATTTT
few TRBJ2-2 TRBV5-1 - CASSKGLSNTGELFF TGCGCCAGCAGCAAAGGACTTTCGAACACCGGGGAGCTGTTTTTT
- TRBJ2-5 TRBV7-6 - CASSPVPQGVQTQYF TGTGCCAGCAGCCCGGTGCCCCAAGGGGTACAGACCCAGTACTTC
- TRBJ1-2 TRBV14 - CASSHSLGPLPNYGYTF TGTGCCAGCAGCCACTCTCTCGGGCCCTTACCTAACTATGGCTACACCTTC
- TRBJ2-1 TRBV7-2 - CASRSVAGRSYNEQFF TGTGCCAGCAGATCGGTCGCGGGGCGATCCTACAATGAGCAGTTCTTC
- TRBJ2-7 TRBV6-1 - CASSEGGRYEQYF TGTGCCAGCAGTGAAGGCGGGCGCTACGAGCAGTACTTC